Only one count was recorded for the clone carrying this TCR beta chain. This sample was taken from a study of shared clonotypes between healthy human individuals. Repertoires were generated with immunoSEQ multiplex PCR, while TCRdb's copy carries only in-frame clones and drops some. The sample includes about 680,000 clones, more than 70% of them seen just once. Every contributor of samples was a Caucasian grown-up residing in Nashville, Tennessee. V lost 0 bases and J 0 bases, leaving 15 bases between the germline ends. The CDR3 length is 18 residues. CDR1 and CDR2 from the germline V gene are WNHNN and SYGVQD (reference sequence).

This chain connects TRBV10-1 to TRBJ2-1; possible D gene TRBD2, 5 bases. Sequencing used memory CD4+ T cells sorted from blood. Subset reported: CD45RA-negative fraction. This TCR came from a woman between 25 and 40 years old in good health. The CDR3 nucleotides are TGCGCCAGCAGTGAGTCGGCGCTAAAGCGGAGCTCCTACAATGAGCAGTTCTTC. It yields the protein CASSESALKRSSYNEQFF.